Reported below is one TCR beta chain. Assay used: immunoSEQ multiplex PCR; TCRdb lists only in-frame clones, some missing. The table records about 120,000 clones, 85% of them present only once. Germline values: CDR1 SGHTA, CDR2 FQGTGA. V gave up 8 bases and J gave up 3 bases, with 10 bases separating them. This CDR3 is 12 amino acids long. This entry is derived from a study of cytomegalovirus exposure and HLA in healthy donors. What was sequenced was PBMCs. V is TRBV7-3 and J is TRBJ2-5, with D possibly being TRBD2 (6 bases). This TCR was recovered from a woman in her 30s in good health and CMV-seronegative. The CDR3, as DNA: TGTGCCAGCTCGGGGGTAGAAGAGACCCAGTACTTC. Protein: CASSGVEETQYF. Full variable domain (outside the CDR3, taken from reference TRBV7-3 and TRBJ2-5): GAGVSQTPSNKVTEKGKYVELRCDPISGHTALYWYRQSLGQGPEFLIYFQGTGAADDSGLPNDRFFAVRPEGSVSTLKIQRTERGDSAVYLCASSGVEETQYFGPGTRLLVL.